The 16 T cell receptor beta chains listed next were all sequenced from one sample in a study of T cell repertoires in cytomegalovirus infection. TCRdb re-called the reads with MiXCR, one entry per CDR3 protein. There are approximately 300,000 distinct CDR3 sequences in the sample; roughly 25% occur only once, and 13% lies in the top ten. The antigens of these receptors remain unknown. The specimen was cultured PBMCs, collected from culture after CMV antigen stimulation. The receptors originated from a human donor in good health (CMV status not recorded). Some clones in this sample may be carry-over from other donors' samples.

This clonotype was seen more than once but under ten times. This chain uses TRBV29-1 with TRBJ2-3; 8 positions agree with TRBD2. Trimming removed 5 bases from V and 4 bases from J; junction bases left unmatched: 8. Per the germline V gene, CDR1 is SQVTM and CDR2 is ANQGSEA. CDR3 length equals 14 residues. The CDR3 here is CSVLAGFPADTQYF. The DNA for the CDR3 is TGCAGCGTTTTAGCGGGATTTCCGGCAGATACGCAGTATTTT.

The chain is built from TRBV6-5 and TRBJ1-1; the D gene is possibly TRBD1 (5 bases). V lost 6 bases, J lost 3 bases, and 8 bases lay in between. Germline CDR1 is MNHEY and CDR2 is SVGAGI. The CDR3 contains 12 residues. The CDR3 is CASRGQDTEAFF. As DNA, the CDR3 is TGTGCCAGCAGAGGACAAGACACTGAAGCTTTCTTT.

The genes are TRBV29-1 and TRBJ2-1; 13 bases fit TRBD2. Germline lookup yields CDR1 SQVTM and CDR2 ANQGSEA. CDR3 size: 12 residues. Trimming took 6 bases from V and 15 from J; bases not matched to a gene: 8. DNA of the CDR3: TGCAGCGTGGGGACTAGCGGGATACAGCCGTTCTTC. It codes for CSVGTSGIQPFF.

The genes are TRBV28 and TRBJ1-2; possible D gene TRBD1, 5 bases. Trimming shortened V by 5 bases and J by 3 bases, and 16 bases separated the two germline ends. CDR1 is MDHEN and CDR2 is SYDVKM in the germline V gene. This CDR3 contains 15 residues. CDR3 protein: CASSTGGSMDYGYTF. The CDR3, as DNA: TGTGCCAGCAGTACGGGGGGGAGTATGGACTATGGCTACACCTTC.

This clonotype came up a few times. J is TRBJ2-7 and V is TRBV12-3 or TRBV12-4; 7 bases align to TRBD2. The CDR3 length is 12 residues. The junction had 3 bases not matched to a gene; V was cut back by 3 bases and J by 7 bases. CDR3: CASSLSRGEQYV. CDR3 nucleotide sequence: TGTGCCAGCAGTTTGTCGCGGGGGGAGCAGTACGTC.

This clonotype was seen a few times. This chain connects TRBV7-2 to TRBJ2-4, with 7 bases fitting TRBD2. Germline lookup yields CDR1 SGHTA and CDR2 FQGNSA. V lost 3 bases, J lost 3 bases, and 11 bases stayed unmatched. The CDR3 extends over 17 amino acids. CDR3 in DNA: TGTGCCAGCAGCTTGGGGGGGTTGGCACACAGCAAAAACATTCAGTACTTC. It translates to CASSLGGLAHSKNIQYF.

This clonotype appeared a few times. The chain carries TRBV19 and TRBJ2-1, with 10 bases aligning to TRBD2. CDR3 length equals 16 residues. Germline CDR1 LNHDA, CDR2 SQIVND (reference sequence). V lost 3 bases, J lost 3 bases, and 5 bases stayed unmatched. The CDR3 DNA follows: TGTGCCAGTAGTATTGGAACTAGCGGGATCTACAATGAGCAGTTCTTC. Residues: CASSIGTSGIYNEQFF. The variable domain in full, with the rest retrieved from reference TRBV19 and TRBJ2-1, is DGGITQSPKYLFRKEGQNVTLSCEQNLNHDAMYWYRQDPGQGLRLIYYSQIVNDFQKGDIAEGYSVSREKKESFPLTVTSAQKNPTAFYLCASSIGTSGIYNEQFFGPGTRLTVL.

In its sample, this clonotype was seen once. The rearrangement links TRBV7-6 to TRBJ1-6, with D perhaps TRBD1 (5 bases). With 5 bases removed from V and 5 bases from J, the gap between germline ends came to 13 bases. Germline V CDR1 and CDR2: SGHVS, FNYEAQ. The CDR3 runs 15 residues. The CDR3 DNA sequence: TGTGCCAGCAGCCTTCGACAGCCAGATAATTCACCCCTCCACTTT. Encoded protein: CASSLRQPDNSPLHF.

This clonotype was detected ten times or more. This rearrangement joins TRBV7-9 to TRBJ2-2; D call uncertain. The CDR3 has 15 amino acids. Trimming took off 5 bases at V and 2 bases at J, with 12 bases between the two ends. Germline V gene lookup returns CDR1 SEHNR and CDR2 FQNEAQ (reference sequence). CDR3 amino acids: CASSNIAVNTGELFF. CDR3 DNA: TGTGCCAGCAGCAACATTGCGGTTAACACCGGGGAGCTGTTTTTT.

This clonotype was counted only a few times. V and J are TRBV7-3 and TRBJ2-3, with D uncertain. The CDR3 runs 15 residues. Germline V CDR1 and CDR2: SGHTA, FQGTGA. The ends were cut back, 4 bases at V and 1 base at J, with 12 bases in the middle. The CDR3, as DNA: TGTGCCAGCAGCTCCAATAATTATGGCACAGATACGCAGTATTTT. Translated: CASSSNNYGTDTQYF.

This clonotype was detected a few times. The V gene is TRBV13, the J gene TRBJ2-1, with D unclear. The germline CDR1 and CDR2 sequences are PRHDT and FYEKMQ (reference sequence). Trimming removed 5 bases at V and 9 bases at J, with 11 bases between. This CDR3 is 12 amino acids long. The CDR3 nucleotides are TGTGCCAGCAGCCCCGGATACCGTGAGCAGTTCTTC. Protein product: CASSPGYREQFF.

Only a few counts were recorded for this clonotype. This chain connects TRBV4-1 to TRBJ1-4; 7 nucleotides match TRBD1. V lost 1 base and J lost 5; bases outside the gene matches: 10. CDR1 and CDR2 from the germline V gene are MGHRA and YSYEKL. The CDR3 has 17 residues. CDR3 DNA sequence: TGCGCCAGCAGCCAAGGTCGAACAGGGGCTCTAAATGAAAAACTGTTTTTT. It codes for CASSQGRTGALNEKLFF.

This clonotype was detected ten times or more. V is TRBV7-9 and J is TRBJ1-1, with no clear D. Germline CDR1 is SEHNR and CDR2 is FQNEAQ (reference sequence). This CDR3 region has 13 residues. V was pared by 5 bases and J by 7 bases, with 14 bases between. CDR3 nucleotides: TGTGCCAGCAGCCCCCTTGGACGTATTGAAGCTTTCTTT. It translates to CASSPLGRIEAFF.

V usage is TRBV6-2 or TRBV6-3 and J usage is TRBJ2-7; D is perhaps TRBD1 or TRBD2 (5 bases each). Germline V lookup: CDR1 MNHEY, CDR2 SVGEGT. The CDR3 contains 15 residues. Deletions cut 0 bases from V and 6 bases from J, with 15 bases between. For the CDR3, the DNA is TGTGCCAGCAGTTACTCCGTCGGGGCAGGTCGCGAGCAGTACTTC. Protein product: CASSYSVGAGREQYF.

Notes on this clonotype: The junction and the germline gene differ at one end; a read error may be behind it. V and J are TRBV5-8 and TRBJ2-1; 13 nucleotides line up with TRBD2. The germline CDR1 and CDR2 sequences are SGHTS and YDEGEE. The CDR3 has 18 residues. The CDR3 loop is CPSSPWTSGSVTYNEQFF. The CDR3, as DNA: TGTCCCAGCAGCCCTTGGACTAGCGGGAGTGTCACCTACAATGAGCAGTTCTTC. Supplemented by reference TRBV5-8 and TRBJ2-1, the full variable domain reads EAGVTQSPTHLIKTRGQQATLRCSPISGHTSVYWYQQALGLGLQFLLWYDEGEERNRGNFPPRFSGRQFPNYSSELNVNALELEDSALYLCPSSPWTSGSVTYNEQFFGPGTRLTVL.

This clonotype was counted a single time. J is TRBJ1-5 and V is TRBV2, with 8 bases identical to TRBD1. This CDR3 is 14 amino acids long. The V segment lost 5 bases and the J segment 7 bases; nucleotides outside the gene matches: 7. CDR1 is SNHLY and CDR2 is FYNNEI in the germline V gene. The CDR3 DNA sequence: TGTGCCAGCAGTAAGACAGGGGTGGAACAGCCCCAGCATTTT. This translates into CASSKTGVEQPQHF.